This TCR beta chain stems from a study of T-cell reconstitution after alpha-beta-depleted transplantation in children. This clonotype was detected many times. Its antigen is not known. Using unique molecular identifiers, the investigators prepared the TCRbeta library. TCRdb used MiXCR to reprocess the PCR reads, holding one entry per CDR3 protein. This sample has under 300,000 distinct CDR3 sequences, with around a tenth found just once. Study results and caveats: Most T-cell counts and diversity one year after the transplant came from T cells that were newly produced. High day-60 TCRbeta diversity in some patients came from surviving recipient T cells and thymic progenitors. Reportedly, only several hundred clones from non-depleted graft cells drove alpha-beta T-cell counts at about two months.

V lost 3 bases to trimming and J lost 3 bases, with 14 bases between them. Germline CDR1 KGHSH, CDR2 LQKENI. The CDR3 runs to 15 residues. Source: peripheral blood, taken 180 days after TCRalphabeta/CD19-depleted stem cell transplant. The chain uses TRBV18 and TRBJ2-5; no clear D. The source of this sequence is a male patient aged 2-15 years who had a stem cell transplant for chronic granulomatous disease, so the T cells may come from the graft donor. The CDR3 DNA reads TGTGCCAGCTCACCCTATATGGCCCGAAAAGAGACCCAGTACTTC. Its translation is CASSPYMARKETQYF. The entire variable domain, with the rest obtained from reference TRBV18 and TRBJ2-5, is as follows: NAGVMQNPRHLVRRRGQEARLRCSPMKGHSHVYWYRQLPEEGLKFMVYLQKENIIDESGMPKERFSAEFPKEGPSILRIQQVVRGDSAAYFCASSPYMARKETQYFGPGTRLLVL.